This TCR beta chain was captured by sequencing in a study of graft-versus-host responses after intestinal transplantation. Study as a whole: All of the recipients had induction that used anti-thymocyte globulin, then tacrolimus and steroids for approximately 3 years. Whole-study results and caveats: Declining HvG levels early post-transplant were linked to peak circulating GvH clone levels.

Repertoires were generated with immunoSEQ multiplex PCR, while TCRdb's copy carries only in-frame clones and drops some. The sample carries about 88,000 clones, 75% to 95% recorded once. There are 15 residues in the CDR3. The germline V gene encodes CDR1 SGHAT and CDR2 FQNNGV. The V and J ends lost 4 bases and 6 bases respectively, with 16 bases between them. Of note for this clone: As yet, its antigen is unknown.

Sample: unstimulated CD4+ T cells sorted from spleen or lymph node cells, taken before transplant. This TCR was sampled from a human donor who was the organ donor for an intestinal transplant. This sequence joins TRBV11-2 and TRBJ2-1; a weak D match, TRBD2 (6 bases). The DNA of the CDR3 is TGTGCCAGCAGCTCAACCGGGACTCTGCCCAATGAGCAGTTCTTC. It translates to CASSSTGTLPNEQFF.